The clone carrying this T cell receptor (beta chain) was counted between two and nine times. Its antigen is unidentified. The data derive from a study of T-cell memory formation after mild COVID-19. Background on the study: TCR clusters were mostly confined to one donor each. Study conclusions and caveats: The appearance of some responding clones in pre-infection memory suggested that cross-reactive memory joined. Shrinking CD4+ clones were chiefly CM and EM; CD8+ ones were chiefly EMRA. Clones that contracted from day 15 to 85 had balanced CD4/CD8; later expanders were CD4+ biased.

MiXCR, applied by TCRdb to the 5' RACE reads, yields one record per CDR3 protein. The sample holds under 40,000 distinct CDR3 sequences, 5% to 7% seen once. The length of the CDR3 is 13 residues. Germline V lookup: CDR1 MNHEY, CDR2 SMNVEV (reference sequence). With 6 bases removed from V and 1 base from J, the gap between germline ends came to 7 bases. Specimen: PBMCs or a T cell subset sorted from them (not recorded which). The TCR comes from an adult who had mild COVID-19 (a few samples of this study predate the infection). Cell type and time point are not known. The V and J genes are TRBV27 and TRBJ2-1; D is undetermined. CDR3 amino acids: CASSRRSYNEQFF. The CDR3 coding sequence is TGTGCCAGCAGCCGACGGTCCTACAATGAGCAGTTCTTC.